Following are 19 T cell receptor beta chains from one sample sequenced in a study of Graves' ophthalmopathy and Graves' hyperthyroidism. RNA transcripts served as template for amplifying TCR beta CDR3 sequences. The workflow started with a first-round RT-PCR run with HTBI primers and then moved on to a second-round multiplex PCR. TCRdb redid the calling of the multiplex PCR reads with MiXCR, one entry per CDR3 protein. The sample contains around 520,000 distinct CDR3 sequences, less than 40% of which appear only once. What was sequenced was peripheral blood or thyroid tissue (not recorded which). The receptors stem from an adult man with Graves' hyperthyroidism.

The chain has TRBV10-3 and TRBJ2-3; 7 nucleotides line up with TRBD2. With V trimmed by 0 bases and J by 6 bases, 9 bases remained unmatched. The CDR3 runs to 16 residues. Germline V CDR1 and CDR2: ENHRY, SYGVKD. The CDR3 DNA is TGTGCCATCAGTGAGTCCAGCGGGGAACGGTGGGATACGCAGTATTTT. Translated: CAISESSGERWDTQYF.

As concerns this clonotype: This may be a read error, as it is one base from a much larger clone. The chain combines TRBV2 with TRBJ2-5; D is uncertain. Germline V gene lookup returns CDR1 SNHLY and CDR2 FYNNEI. This CDR3 spans 16 amino acids. CDR3 sequence (DNA): TGTGCCAGCAGCCAAGTCGGTGGAAGCCCAGGAGAGGCCCAGTACTTC. It codes for CASSQVGGSPGEAQYF.

This clonotype appeared many times. Here the CDR3 reads CATNDRTRTAAFF. Written as DNA, the CDR3 is TGTGCCACCAACGACAGGACCCGTACCGCCGCTTTCTTT. V and J are TRBV19 and TRBJ1-1, with D perhaps matching TRBD1 (6 bases). Germline lookup yields CDR1 LNHDA and CDR2 SQIVND (reference sequence). The V end was cut by 10 bases, the J end by 11 bases, with 23 bases between. This CDR3 has 13 residues.

This clonotype was counted at least ten times. The chain combines TRBV29-1 with TRBJ1-4; a weak D match, TRBD1 (6 bases). The V end lost 6 bases, the J end lost 8 bases, and 16 bases lay between the germline ends. Per the germline V gene, CDR1 is SQVTM and CDR2 is ANQGSEA. This CDR3 has 13 residues. The CDR3 region is CSVRGPGIEKLFF. The CDR3 region has the DNA TGCAGCGTGCGGGGGCCTGGGATAGAAAAACTGTTTTTT.

V and J are TRBV5-1 and TRBJ1-2; unclear D gene. Trimming stripped 5 bases from V and 0 bases from J, with 11 bases between. This CDR3 region has 14 residues. Germline CDR1 SGHRS, CDR2 YFSETQ. The CDR3 DNA is TGCGCCAGCAGGGCGGGGTCAACTAACTATGGCTACACCTTC. Its translation is CASRAGSTNYGYTF.

The genes are TRBV10-3 and TRBJ2-3; D may be TRBD2 (5 bases). Germline CDR1 and CDR2: ENHRY and SYGVKD. The CDR3 has 14 residues. V dropped 0 bases and J dropped 3 bases, with 7 bases sitting between them. The CDR3 region has the DNA TGTGCCATCAGTGAGTCGTCGGGGACAGATACGCAGTATTTT. It yields the protein CAISESSGTDTQYF.

This clonotype was recorded at least ten times. The chain employs TRBV7-9 and TRBJ2-7, with a possible D match to TRBD1 (6 bases). With 3 bases removed from V and 2 bases from J, the gap between germline ends came to 11 bases. CDR3 length: 14 amino acids. Germline V CDR1 and CDR2: SEHNR, FQNEAQ (reference sequence). The CDR3 spells CASSLGTHAYEQYF. Written as DNA, the CDR3 is TGTGCCAGCAGCTTGGGGACACACGCCTACGAGCAGTACTTC.

This sequence joins TRBV28 and TRBJ2-5, with 9 nucleotides matching TRBD2. The CDR3 totals 15 residues. CDR1 and CDR2 from the germline V gene are MDHEN and SYDVKM. Trimming cost V 7 bases and J 2 bases; bases outside gene matches: 8. The DNA for the CDR3 is TGTGCCAGCACGATCGGGACTAGCACTCAAGAGACCCAGTACTTC. This sequence encodes CASTIGTSTQETQYF.

Ten or more counts support this clonotype. This sequence joins TRBV24-1 and TRBJ2-7; D perhaps matches TRBD2 (5 bases). This CDR3 spans 15 amino acids. In germline, CDR1 is KGHDR, CDR2 SFDVKD. The V end was cut by 3 bases, the J end by 6 bases, with 17 bases between. CDR3 region: CATSDERAADAEQYF. In DNA form, the CDR3 reads TGTGCCACCAGTGATGAGAGGGCAGCCGATGCCGAGCAGTACTTC.

The sample holds many counts of this clonotype. The chain links TRBV2 to TRBJ1-2, with D unclear. Germline CDR1 is SNHLY and CDR2 is FYNNEI. The CDR3 covers 15 residues. Trimming shortened V by 6 bases and J by 10 bases, and 24 bases separated the two germline ends. As DNA, the CDR3 is TGTGCCAGCAGCGATTCCCCCCCATTCGGGCCGACCTACACCTTC. Residues: CASSDSPPFGPTYTF.

This clonotype was counted only a few times. V usage is TRBV7-9 and J usage is TRBJ1-2; D is possibly TRBD1 (5 bases). CDR3 size: 17 residues. The germline CDR1 and CDR2 sequences are SEHNR and FQNEAQ (reference sequence). The V end was cut by 3 bases, the J end by 8 bases, with 25 bases between. The CDR3 DNA follows: TGTGCCAGCAGCTTCGGAGGGCCCCAGGGCAGTCCTAGAGGCTACACCTTC. It specifies CASSFGGPQGSPRGYTF.

The V call is TRBV2, the J call TRBJ1-1; D might be TRBD1 (5 bases). Trimming shortened V by 5 bases and J by 4 bases, and 20 bases separated the two germline ends. Germline CDR1 reads SNHLY; CDR2 reads FYNNEI. CDR3 length: 16 amino acids. The CDR3 here is CASSHLTSGGITEAFF. In DNA, the CDR3 is TGTGCCAGCAGTCACCTAACTAGCGGGGGTATCACTGAAGCTTTCTTT.

The chain's CDR3 is CSVDRRRETQYF. The CDR3 coding sequence is TGCAGCGTTGACCGCCGTAGAGAGACCCAGTACTTC. This chain joins TRBV29-1 and TRBJ2-5; D is uncertain. The CDR3 consists of 12 residues. Germline V gene lookup returns CDR1 SQVTM and CDR2 ANQGSEA. V dropped 3 bases and J dropped 4 bases, with 9 bases sitting between them. Full variable domain (rest looked up from reference TRBV29-1 and TRBJ2-5): SAVISQKPSRDICQRGTSLTIQCQVDSQVTMMFWYRQQPGQSLTLIATANQGSEATYESGFVIDKFPISRPNLTFSTLTVSNMSPEDSSIYLCSVDRRRETQYFGPGTRLLVL.

V gene TRBV2 combines with J gene TRBJ2-3; D remains unclear. Trimming removed 6 bases at V and 1 base at J, with 11 bases between. From germline, CDR1 is SNHLY and CDR2 FYNNEI. The CDR3 contains 14 residues. The CDR3 nucleotides read TGTGCCAGCAGCCGCAGTGCCGGCACAGATACGCAGTATTTT. Translated: CASSRSAGTDTQYF.

This clonotype was counted at least ten times. The rearrangement uses TRBV20-1 and TRBJ1-6; D is unresolved. CDR1 is DFQATT, CDR2 SNEGSKA, per germline (reference sequence). V dropped 4 bases and J dropped 7 bases, with 14 bases sitting between them. The CDR3 runs 14 residues. CDR3 in amino acids: CSAISSRLNSPLHF. In DNA form, the CDR3 reads TGCAGTGCTATTTCGAGCAGATTAAATTCACCCCTCCACTTT.

The V and J genes are TRBV5-6 and TRBJ1-1; a weak D match, TRBD1 (5 bases). CDR3 length: 19 residues. Trimming cost V 3 bases and J 1 base, with 25 bases left between them. CDR1 and CDR2 (germline): SGHDT, YYEEEE. The CDR3 nucleotides read TGTGCCAGCAGCTCGAATAGGGGACCGGGGTCGACGAGGAACACTGAAGCTTTCTTT. Its protein is CASSSNRGPGSTRNTEAFF.

This clonotype was observed at least ten times. The rearrangement uses TRBV6-1 and TRBJ1-1; 9 bases map to TRBD1. The CDR3 is made up of 15 amino acids. Germline V CDR1 and CDR2: MNHNS, SASEGT. V gave up 4 bases and J gave up 1 base; unmatched junction bases: 4. CDR3 bases: TGTGCCAGCAGTGTACAGGGGGCGGGGAACACTGAAGCTTTCTTT. It is translated as CASSVQGAGNTEAFF.

Ten or more counts support this clonotype. V and J are TRBV19 and TRBJ2-7; 9 bases match TRBD2. This CDR3 comprises 16 residues. Trimming at V came to 0 bases and at J to 1 base, leaving 4 bases not matched to a gene. Germline V lookup: CDR1 LNHDA, CDR2 SQIVND (reference sequence). The DNA of the CDR3 is TGTGCCAGTAGTATAGAGGGTAGCGGGGGTTCCTACGAGCAGTACTTC. It yields the protein CASSIEGSGGSYEQYF.

This clonotype was detected many times. The rearrangement joins TRBV11-2 to TRBJ1-2; D uncertain. Germline CDR1 reads SGHAT; CDR2 reads FQNNGV. The V gene lost 7 bases and the J gene lost 4 bases, with 13 bases spanning the gap. CDR3 length: 13 residues. DNA for the CDR3: TGTGCCAGCACCCCCCTGGCAGCCTATGGCTACACCTTC. Encoded protein: CASTPLAAYGYTF.